This T cell receptor beta chain was sequenced for a study of T cells in localized non-small cell lung cancer. Concerning this clone itself: Its specificity is unknown.

The method was immunoSEQ multiplex PCR; TCRdb's version includes in-frame clones alone and lacks a portion of them. The data contain approximately 20,000 clones, under 95% of them singletons. Points from the study as a whole: In adjacent lung, a median about 50 of the top 100 tumor clones were found. Measurement of T cell clonality placed uninvolved adjacent lung highest, above the level in tumor.

Germline lookup yields CDR1 SEHNR and CDR2 FQNEAQ (reference sequence). Germline trimming cut 4 bases from V and 10 bases from J; bases unmatched to any gene: 19. The length of the CDR3 is 17 residues. The chain couples TRBV7-9 to TRBJ2-1; 7 nucleotides line up with TRBD2. Sequencing was performed on peripheral blood, taken before any cancer treatment. The origin of this receptor is a male donor aged 60 or over with stage I squamous cell lung carcinoma. CDR3 bases: TGTGCCAGCAGCTCACTCGCCGGGACTACCCCCTTGTCGGAGCAGTTCTTC. This encodes CASSSLAGTTPLSEQFF. Variable domain in full (rest from reference TRBV7-9 and TRBJ2-1): DTGVSQNPRHKITKRGQNVTFRCDPISEHNRLYWYRQTLGQGPEFLTYFQNEAQLEKSRLLSDRFSAERPKGSFSTLEIQRTEQGDSAMYLCASSSLAGTTPLSEQFFGPGTRLTVL.